The source of this T cell receptor (beta chain) is a study of PD-1 blockade in classical Hodgkin lymphoma. Study as a whole: The patients were dosed with nivolumab 3 mg/kg, infused intravenously every 2 weeks. Study-wide results and limits: Baseline TCR diversity was reportedly lower in newly diagnosed patients than in healthy donors. It was reported as lower still in relapsed/refractory patients. There remain no defined causes for the repertoire differences, which possibly reflect disease activity or prior therapy.

Germline V gives CDR1 MNHNY, CDR2 SVGAGI (reference sequence). This CDR3 comprises 15 residues. V lost 2 bases to trimming and J lost 0 bases, with 9 bases between them. Relapse was seen in all patients after autologous stem cell transplantation, and brentuximab vedotin exposure was variable. On this clone: No antigen is known for it.

TCRdb's copy holds only in-frame clones and misses some; the assay was immunoSEQ multiplex PCR. The sample has 50,000 to 85,000 clones, 70% to 80% seen once. Specimen: peripheral blood mononuclear cells (PBMCs), collected before the second cycle of nivolumab. V and J are TRBV6-6 and TRBJ2-3, with D maybe TRBD1 (5 bases). The sequence came from a human donor with classical Hodgkin lymphoma. CDR3 nucleotide sequence: TGTGCCAGCAGTTACCAGACAGTTAGCACAGATACGCAGTATTTT. As protein: CASSYQTVSTDTQYF.